Shown below are 29 T cell receptor beta chains from a single sample sequenced in a study of T cell responses to AZD1222 COVID-19 vaccine. Generated by immunoSEQ multiplex PCR, the TCRdb table keeps only in-frame clones and is missing some. The sample carries approximately 96,000 clones, around 83% recorded once. The starting material was peripheral blood, obtained 28 days after the second AZD1222 dose. All receptors come from an adult who received the AZD1222 COVID-19 vaccine.

The V call is TRBV7-2, the J call TRBJ2-4; tentative D call: TRBD1 (5 bases). Germline values: CDR1 SGHTA, CDR2 FQGNSA. Between the trimmed V and J ends, which lost 7 bases and 2 bases, there was a span of 12 bases. The CDR3 covers 14 residues. CDR3 sequence reads: CASTPDITKNIQYF. The DNA for the CDR3 is TGTGCCAGCACTCCGGACATCACCAAAAACATTCAGTACTTC.

This chain uses TRBV19 with TRBJ2-7, with D unclear. Trimming removed 11 bases from V and 0 bases from J, with 11 bases in between. This CDR3 is 12 amino acids long. Per germline, CDR1 LNHDA and CDR2 SQIVND (reference sequence). Written as DNA, the CDR3 is TGTGCCCCCCGGCCCTACTCCTACGAGCAGTACTTC. This sequence encodes CAPRPYSYEQYF. The entire variable domain, with the rest obtained from reference TRBV19 and TRBJ2-7, is as follows: DGGITQSPKYLFRKEGQNVTLSCEQNLNHDAMYWYRQDPGQGLRLIYYSQIVNDFQKGDIAEGYSVSREKKESFPLTVTSAQKNPTAFYLCAPRPYSYEQYFGPGTRLTVT.

To note about this clone: Compared with germline, one end of the junction differs, possibly owing to a read error. The chain employs TRBV15 and TRBJ2-3; D gene unclear. CDR1 is LNHNV and CDR2 is YYDKDF in the germline V gene (reference sequence). This CDR3 is built from 13 residues. This CDR3 is CATSRDWADTQYF. The CDR3 DNA sequence: TGTGCCACCAGCCGAGACTGGGCAGATACGCAGTATTTT.

The CDR3 protein is CASSTSVNYGYTF. The CDR3 nucleotides read TGTGCCAGCAGCACCAGTGTTAACTATGGCTACACCTTC. This rearrangement joins TRBV12-3 or TRBV12-4 to TRBJ1-2, with D uncertain. V dropped 6 bases and J dropped 1 base, with 9 bases sitting between them. The CDR3 has 13 residues.

The rearrangement joins TRBV5-4 to TRBJ2-7; a possible D gene is TRBD2 (5 bases). V lost 3 bases, J lost 1 base, and 14 bases lay in between. Germline V gene data show CDR1 as SGHNT and CDR2 as YYREEE (reference sequence). This CDR3 has 15 residues. The CDR3 nucleotides read TGTGCCAGCAGCTCAATTCCGGCGGGTTCCTACGAGCAGTACTTC. Its protein is CASSSIPAGSYEQYF.

This chain uses TRBV5-6 with TRBJ1-1, with D hard to call. With 1 base removed from V and 4 bases from J, the gap between germline ends came to 11 bases. Germline V gene sequence: CDR1 SGHDT, CDR2 YYEEEE. The CDR3 loop spans 14 amino acids. This chain's CDR3 is CASSLSGWITEAFF. CDR3 coding DNA: TGTGCCAGCAGCTTGTCGGGGTGGATCACTGAAGCTTTCTTT.

The chain joins TRBV6-1 to TRBJ2-1; no clear D gene. CDR3 length: 14 residues. V was pared by 2 bases and J by 0 bases, with 5 bases between. The germline CDR1 and CDR2 sequences are MNHNS and SASEGT. CDR3 region: CASSELYSYNEQFF. In DNA, the CDR3 is TGTGCCAGCAGTGAATTGTACTCCTACAATGAGCAGTTCTTC.

The chain links TRBV29-1 to TRBJ2-4; the D gene is possibly TRBD2 (5 bases). The CDR3 is 15 residues long. From germline, CDR1 is SQVTM and CDR2 ANQGSEA. V lost 1 base and J lost 1, with 11 bases in between. The CDR3 reads CSVEGGAVAKNIQYF. CDR3 in DNA: TGCAGCGTTGAAGGGGGAGCGGTTGCCAAAAACATTCAGTACTTC.

V and J are TRBV11-2 and TRBJ2-3, with no clear D. CDR1 and CDR2 from the germline V gene are SGHAT and FQNNGV. V gave up 3 bases and J gave up 0 bases, with 13 bases separating them. CDR3 length: 16 residues. DNA of the CDR3: TGTGCCAGCAGCTTTCAGCGACGCCCTAGCACAGATACGCAGTATTTT. It yields the protein CASSFQRRPSTDTQYF.

The CDR3 region has the DNA TGTGCCAGCAGCCGGTCGACAGGGCTTCACGAGCAGTACTTC. Protein: CASSRSTGLHEQYF. The chain employs TRBV14 and TRBJ2-7; 7 bases map to TRBD1. Germline CDR1 reads SGHDN; CDR2 reads FVKESK. The CDR3 totals 14 residues. Losses at the gene ends were 4 bases for V and 5 bases for J; bases not matched to a gene: 8.

CDR3 coding DNA: TGTGCCAGCAGTTTAATAGGCGACAGGGGCGCCAAAAACATTCAGTACTTC. Encoded protein: CASSLIGDRGAKNIQYF. V and J are TRBV27 and TRBJ2-4; TRBD1 matches at 8 bases. The V gene end was trimmed by 2 bases and the J gene end by 1 base; junction bases not matched to a gene: 7. The CDR3 is made up of 17 amino acids. Germline V CDR1 and CDR2: MNHEY, SMNVEV (reference sequence).

J is TRBJ1-2 and V is TRBV6-2 or TRBV6-3; the D is unclear. V was cut by 5 bases and J by 6 bases, with 16 bases left in between. Germline V gene sequence: CDR1 MNHEY, CDR2 SVGEGT. CDR3 length: 14 amino acids. The CDR3 nucleotides are TGTGCCAGCAGTCAAAAAGGAGGGAATGATGGCTACACCTTC. It is translated as CASSQKGGNDGYTF.

The chain links TRBV9 to TRBJ1-1; D not resolved. The V end was cut by 0 bases, the J end by 3 bases, with 9 bases between. This CDR3 has 14 amino acids. CDR1 and CDR2 from the germline V gene are SGDLS and YYNGEE. Here the CDR3 DNA reads TGTGCCAGCAGCGTAGCGGGCCCGGACACTGAAGCTTTCTTT. Translated: CASSVAGPDTEAFF. Looking up the rest from reference TRBV9 and TRBJ1-1 gives the full variable domain: DSGVTQTPKHLITATGQRVTLRCSPRSGDLSVYWYQQSLDQGLQFLIQYYNGEERAKGNILERFSAQQFPDLHSELNLSSLELGDSALYFCASSVAGPDTEAFFGQGTRLTVV.

This chain links TRBV19 with TRBJ2-7, with 12 bases lining up with TRBD2. Germline lookup yields CDR1 LNHDA and CDR2 SQIVND (reference sequence). CDR3 length: 13 residues. CDR3 sequence: CGSSGRGAHEQYF. CDR3 coding DNA: TGTGGTTCTAGCGGGAGGGGGGCCCACGAGCAGTACTTC. Together with reference TRBV19 and TRBJ2-7, the CDR3 gives the full variable domain: DGGITQSPKYLFRKEGQNVTLSCEQNLNHDAMYWYRQDPGQGLRLIYYSQIVNDFQKGDIAEGYSVSREKKESFPLTVTSAQKNPTAFYLCGSSGRGAHEQYFGPGTRLTVT.

This clone has only a few counts. The V gene is TRBV11-2, the J gene TRBJ1-1, with unresolved D. Trimming left V 5 bases short and J 3 bases short, with 4 bases between. The CDR3 is 11 amino acids. The germline gives CDR1 SGHAT, CDR2 FQNNGV. In DNA, the CDR3 is TGTGCCAGCAGCACGTACACTGAAGCTTTCTTT. It encodes CASSTYTEAFF. Full variable domain (remainder filled in from reference TRBV11-2 and TRBJ1-1): EAGVAQSPRYKIIEKRQSVAFWCNPISGHATLYWYQQILGQGPKLLIQFQNNGVVDDSQLPKDRFSAERLKGVDSTLKIQPAKLEDSAVYLCASSTYTEAFFGQGTRLTVV.

The CDR3 DNA is TGTGCCAGCAGTTACTTTGGGACCGCGAATTTTGAAGCTTTCTTT. Translated, it gives CASSYFGTANFEAFF. The gene calls are TRBV6-5 and TRBJ1-1; D possibly corresponds to TRBD1 (5 bases). In germline, CDR1 is MNHEY, CDR2 SVGAGI. The length of the CDR3 is 15 residues. With 1 base removed from V and 7 bases from J, the gap between germline ends came to 16 bases.

In this sample, this clone turned up once. The chain carries TRBV7-8 and TRBJ2-2; the match to TRBD1 covers 7 bases. Germline lookup yields CDR1 SGHVS and CDR2 FQNEAQ. V was pared by 1 base and J by 5 bases, with 7 bases of the junction left unmatched. The CDR3 runs to 16 residues. DNA of the CDR3: TGTGCCAGCAGCTTAGGGAGGACAGGTCCGACCGGGGAGCTGTTTTTT. It yields the protein CASSLGRTGPTGELFF.

This clone was picked up one time. The V call is TRBV6-4, the J call TRBJ2-1, with D perhaps matching TRBD1 or TRBD2 (7 bases each). CDR1 and CDR2 from the germline V gene are MRHNA and SNTAGT. The CDR3 is 16 residues long. V lost 5 bases and J lost 2, with 16 bases in between. The CDR3 DNA is TGTGCCAGCAGTCGGACAGGCCTAGCGGCCTACAATGAGCAGTTCTTC. It specifies CASSRTGLAAYNEQFF.

The chain has TRBV4-2 and TRBJ2-4, with 7 bases matching TRBD1. Trimming cost V 3 bases and J 8 bases; bases outside gene matches: 4. The CDR3 extends over 13 amino acids. Germline lookup yields CDR1 LGHNA and CDR2 YNFKEQ. CDR3 amino acids: CASSHGQVDIQYF. The CDR3, as DNA: TGTGCCAGCAGCCACGGACAGGTGGACATTCAGTACTTC.

The rearrangement uses TRBV6-5 and TRBJ1-5, with D possibly TRBD1 on 6 matching bases. The V gene lost 7 bases and the J gene lost 3 bases, with 13 bases spanning the gap. This CDR3 has 14 amino acids. The germline V gene has CDR1 MNHEY and CDR2 SVGAGI. CDR3 bases: TGTGCCAGCAACCCGCAGGGGCTCAATCAGCCCCAGCATTTT. It codes for CASNPQGLNQPQHF.

The V and J genes are TRBV7-9 and TRBJ1-2; the D gene is possibly TRBD1 (6 bases). The CDR3 is 13 amino acids. Germline-derived CDR1 and CDR2 are SEHNR and FQNEAQ (reference sequence). V shed 5 bases and J shed 9 bases, with 16 bases lying between them. This CDR3 reads CASSTQGSVSYTF. CDR3 coding DNA: TGTGCCAGCAGCACCCAGGGGAGTGTTAGCTACACCTTC.

The CDR3: CASSLDTGGNTEAFF. As DNA, the CDR3 is TGCGCCAGCAGCTTGGATACAGGGGGGAATACTGAAGCTTTCTTT. The V call is TRBV5-1, the J call TRBJ1-1, with 8 bases identical to TRBD1. V shed 0 bases and J 5 bases; nucleotides not matched to a gene: 6. The germline V gene encodes CDR1 SGHRS and CDR2 YFSETQ. This CDR3 contains 15 residues.

V usage is TRBV7-2 and J usage is TRBJ2-2, with 12 bases identical to TRBD2. V shed 4 bases, J shed 6 bases, and the junction held 3 bases outside the gene matches. From germline, CDR1 is SGHTA and CDR2 FQGNSA. There are 15 residues in the CDR3. Written as DNA, the CDR3 is TGTGCCAGCAGCTCCCGACTAGCGGGAGCCGGGGAGCTGTTTTTT. The encoded protein is CASSSRLAGAGELFF.

The J gene is TRBJ2-3, the V gene TRBV7-9; D is unresolved. Per germline, CDR1 SEHNR and CDR2 FQNEAQ (reference sequence). This CDR3 comprises 13 residues. Trimming removed 2 bases from V and 6 bases from J, with 9 bases in between. The CDR3 DNA reads TGTGCCAGCAGCTTAAATACCAGGGATACGCAGTATTTT. Translated: CASSLNTRDTQYF.

The chain employs TRBV21-1 and TRBJ2-1; the table assigns TRBD2, which was not confirmed against the DNA. TRBV21-1 is a pseudogene locus. The CDR3 is 17 amino acids. The chain's CDR3 is CASSRTSCCGSYNEQFF. The CDR3 region has the DNA TGTGCCAGCAGCCGGACTAGCTGTTGTGGTTCCTACAATGAGCAGTTCTTC.

This clone was picked up one time. The genes are TRBV28 and TRBJ1-5; 11 bases map to TRBD1. Losses at the gene ends were 6 bases for V and 1 base for J; bases not matched to a gene: 2. The length of the CDR3 is 15 residues. Germline V gene lookup returns CDR1 MDHEN and CDR2 SYDVKM. CDR3 amino acids: CASRGTGGSNQPQHF. Written as DNA, the CDR3 is TGTGCCAGCAGGGGGACAGGGGGAAGCAATCAGCCCCAGCATTTT.

J is TRBJ1-4 and V is TRBV11-2; D is unclear. Trimming shortened V by 0 bases and J by 7 bases, and 12 bases separated the two germline ends. Germline assignment: CDR1 SGHAT and CDR2 FQNNGV. The CDR3 extends over 15 amino acids. CDR3 residues: CASSLDWEWAEKLFF. The CDR3, as DNA: TGTGCCAGCAGCTTAGATTGGGAGTGGGCTGAAAAACTGTTTTTT.

The rearrangement uses TRBV5-1 and TRBJ1-4; D perhaps matches TRBD1 (6 bases). The ends were cut back, 0 bases at V and 8 bases at J, with 8 bases in the middle. The CDR3 extends over 13 amino acids. Germline lookup yields CDR1 SGHRS and CDR2 YFSETQ. Here the CDR3 DNA reads TGCGCCAGCAGCTTGGGAGGGGGAGAAAAACTGTTTTTT. This codes for CASSLGGGEKLFF.

This clone was found a few times. The chain employs TRBV19 and TRBJ2-2; 10 nucleotides align to TRBD2. The germline CDR1 and CDR2 sequences are LNHDA and SQIVND (reference sequence). The CDR3 length is 16 residues. Unmatched junction bases numbered 11, after V lost 7 bases and J lost 6 bases. Here the CDR3 DNA reads TGTGCCAGTACCACGCTGGGAACTAGCGGGGCCGGGGAGCTGTTTTTT. It encodes CASTTLGTSGAGELFF.